This TCR beta chain was documented in a study of blood T cells in healthy people across ages. At the level of the study: When template switching was applied, about one barcoded beta molecule was captured per two T cells.

Per sample, a minimum of 6 million PBMCs were isolated. A second PCR of 7 to 11 cycles used a sample-barcoded 5' primer and a J-beta primer mix. TCRdb itself ran the 5' RACE reads through MiXCR, one entry per CDR3 protein. The repertoire consists of about 1.4 million distinct CDR3 sequences, with around 59% occurring once and the leading ten covering roughly 7%. Germline V gene lookup returns CDR1 LGHNA and CDR2 YSLEER. The CDR3 covers 16 residues. With 0 bases removed from V and 5 bases from J, the gap between germline ends came to 16 bases. The receptor was isolated from a young man in good health. The chain carries TRBV4-3 and TRBJ1-2; possibly TRBD1 for D (5 bases). Sequenced material: blood. This CDR3 is CASSQEGVPGRYGYTF. The DNA of the CDR3 is TGCGCCAGCAGCCAAGAGGGGGTGCCGGGCAGGTATGGCTACACCTTC.